This passage covers 21 T cell receptor beta chains from one sample sequenced in a study of early T cells in non-severe SARS-CoV-2 infection (dated by TCRdb to 2020 to 2023). Libraries were built with 5' RACE. Sequenced using a NextSeq 500. TCRdb redid the processing of the public reads, applying fastp at Q25 and MiXCR, and retained in-frame beta chains. A single entry per CDR3 protein holds the most common genes and DNA from its merged rows. Here the sample has approximately 76,000 distinct CDR3 sequences; about an eighth occur a single time. The ten top clones hold roughly 3% of the sample. The specimen sequenced was whole blood. These receptor sequences come from an adult who was a healthcare worker with PCR-confirmed SARS-CoV-2 infection or an uninfected control (not recorded which).

Only a few counts were recorded for this clonotype. This chain uses TRBV20-1 with TRBJ1-6; D gene unclear. Trimming took 0 bases from V and 2 from J, leaving 17 bases between them. Looked up from germline, CDR1 is DFQATT and CDR2 is SNEGSKA (reference sequence). This CDR3 region has 18 residues. CDR3 sequence: CSAREWRITDAYNSPLHF. The CDR3 nucleotides read TGCAGTGCTAGAGAATGGCGCATTACGGACGCCTATAATTCACCCCTCCACTTT.

In its sample, this clonotype was seen many times. V is TRBV7-9 and J is TRBJ1-6, with D unclear. Germline loops: CDR1 SEHNR, CDR2 FQNEAQ (reference sequence). Between the trimmed V and J ends, which lost 1 base and 7 bases, there was a span of 8 bases. CDR3 length: 14 residues. The DNA of the CDR3 is TGTGCCAGCAGCTTAGGGGCCCTAAATTCACCCCTCCACTTT. Amino acid sequence: CASSLGALNSPLHF.

This clonotype was counted ten times or more. The chain is built from TRBV11-2 and TRBJ2-7; D is unresolved. The length of the CDR3 is 12 residues. Germline V gene sequence: CDR1 SGHAT, CDR2 FQNNGV. The germline V and J ends were trimmed by 2 bases and 2 bases, with 4 bases remaining between them. CDR3 nucleotides: TGTGCCAGCAGCTTACCCACCTACGAGCAGTACTTC. Protein sequence: CASSLPTYEQYF.

The chain uses TRBV6-5 and TRBJ2-1, with 11 nucleotides matching TRBD2. Germline CDR1 is MNHEY and CDR2 is SVGAGI. J was trimmed by 5 bases and V by 0 bases; bases with no gene match: 3. The CDR3 contains 16 residues. CDR3 in DNA: TGTGCCAGCAGTTACTCGGCTAGCGGGGGGCACAATGAGCAGTTCTTC. This codes for CASSYSASGGHNEQFF.

The chain is built from TRBV7-9 and TRBJ2-1, with D perhaps TRBD2 (6 bases). The CDR3 has 16 residues. The ends were cut back, 5 bases at V and 0 bases at J, with 14 bases in the middle. Germline V gene data show CDR1 as SEHNR and CDR2 as FQNEAQ (reference sequence). The CDR3 here is CASSPGLPTSYNEQFF. CDR3 nucleotides: TGTGCCAGCAGCCCGGGACTGCCGACCTCCTACAATGAGCAGTTCTTC.

This clonotype was found many times. The chain combines TRBV3-1 with TRBJ2-1; 8 nucleotides match TRBD2. V lost 7 bases, J lost 5 bases, and 7 bases stayed unmatched. This CDR3 is built from 14 residues. In germline, CDR1 is LGHDT, CDR2 YNNKEL (reference sequence). CDR3 amino acids: CASTFGLADNEQFF. The CDR3 bases are TGTGCCAGCACCTTTGGACTAGCTGACAATGAGCAGTTCTTC.

Ten or more counts support this clonotype. The V call is TRBV29-1, the J call TRBJ1-1; tentative D call: TRBD1 (5 bases). Trimming pared 4 bases from V and 5 bases from J, leaving 11 bases between. Germline values: CDR1 SQVTM, CDR2 ANQGSEA. CDR3 length equals 12 residues. CDR3 protein: CSVVWGGTEAFF. The CDR3 nucleotides are TGCAGCGTTGTTTGGGGCGGAACTGAAGCTTTCTTT.

This clonotype was picked up many times. The CDR3 spells CASSPARTGGDYGYTF. For the CDR3, the DNA is TGTGCCAGCAGCCCCGCACGCACAGGGGGAGACTATGGCTACACCTTC. The chain employs TRBV4-2 and TRBJ1-2; 8 bases map to TRBD1. The trim removed 4 bases at V and 3 bases at J, leaving 10 bases unmatched. The CDR3 sequence is 16 residues long. Germline-derived CDR1 and CDR2 are LGHNA and YNFKEQ.

This clonotype showed up many times. The chain links TRBV20-1 to TRBJ1-3, with D hard to call. V was pared by 3 bases and J by 1 base, with 13 bases between. The CDR3 loop spans 15 amino acids. Germline V gene sequence: CDR1 DFQATT, CDR2 SNEGSKA (reference sequence). CDR3 amino acids: CSARMSGRSGNTIYF. DNA for the CDR3: TGCAGTGCTAGGATGTCGGGCAGGTCTGGAAACACCATATATTTT.

At least ten counts were recorded for this clonotype. This chain links TRBV11-2 with TRBJ2-1; 12 positions match TRBD2. The CDR3 is 16 residues long. Germline V gene sequence: CDR1 SGHAT, CDR2 FQNNGV. The V gene end was trimmed by 6 bases and the J gene end by 10 bases; junction bases not matched to a gene: 13. This chain's CDR3 is CASSLSFGLAGWEQFF. In DNA, the CDR3 is TGTGCCAGCAGTTTGTCGTTCGGACTAGCGGGATGGGAGCAGTTCTTC. The full variable domain, in which reference TRBV11-2 and TRBJ2-1 provide the parts outside the CDR3, is EAGVAQSPRYKIIEKRQSVAFWCNPISGHATLYWYQQILGQGPKLLIQFQNNGVVDDSQLPKDRFSAERLKGVDSTLKIQPAKLEDSAVYLCASSLSFGLAGWEQFFGPGTRLTVL.

The rearrangement links TRBV7-6 to TRBJ2-7, with a possible D match to TRBD2 (6 bases). Germline CDR1 is SGHVS and CDR2 is FNYEAQ. This CDR3 is built from 16 residues. V was clipped by 8 bases and J by 3 bases, with 23 bases between them. CDR3 in DNA: TGTGCCAGCCCACCCGACCGACTAGGGTTCGTCTACGAGCAGTACTTC. Its protein product is CASPPDRLGFVYEQYF.

This clonotype has at least ten counts. The V and J genes are TRBV19 and TRBJ2-5; D may be TRBD1 or TRBD2 (5 bases each). Germline V gives CDR1 LNHDA, CDR2 SQIVND (reference sequence). Trimming left V 0 bases short and J 5 bases short, with 13 bases between. The CDR3 runs 15 residues. The CDR3: CASSIDLSRDETQYF. The DNA of the CDR3 is TGTGCCAGTAGTATAGATCTATCCAGGGACGAGACCCAGTACTTC.

This clonotype was recorded at least ten times. The rearrangement joins TRBV28 to TRBJ2-7; D not certain. Deletions cut 6 bases from V and 3 bases from J, with 9 bases between. This CDR3 region has 12 residues. Germline lookup yields CDR1 MDHEN and CDR2 SYDVKM. CDR3: CASRIHGYEQYF. Written as DNA, the CDR3 is TGTGCCAGCAGGATACACGGCTACGAGCAGTACTTC.

This clonotype was picked up many times. This chain links TRBV5-1 with TRBJ2-2; D gene uncertain. Trimming stripped 5 bases from V and 3 bases from J, with 17 bases between. The CDR3 is 16 residues long. Germline V gene data show CDR1 as SGHRS and CDR2 as YFSETQ. CDR3 DNA: TGCGCCAGCAGGCCTCGGATGTTAAATCACACCGGGGAGCTGTTTTTT. It specifies CASRPRMLNHTGELFF.

This clonotype has a count of ten or more. The rearrangement joins TRBV6-2 or TRBV6-3 to TRBJ1-2; no firm D call. Germline lookup yields CDR1 MNHEY and CDR2 SVGEGT. The CDR3 is made up of 14 amino acids. Trimming shortened V by 4 bases and J by 5 bases, and 14 bases separated the two germline ends. The CDR3 spells CASSFQTNQYGYTF. CDR3 nucleotides: TGTGCCAGCAGTTTCCAGACTAACCAATATGGCTACACCTTC.

The genes are TRBV28 and TRBJ2-5; tentatively, D is TRBD1 or TRBD2 (6 bases each). Germline V CDR1 and CDR2: MDHEN, SYDVKM. The V and J ends lost 7 bases and 2 bases respectively, with 20 bases between them. The CDR3 has 16 amino acids. For the CDR3, the DNA is TGTGCCAGCACCCCTGGCGGAGGGACACCTCAAGAGACCCAGTACTTC. Translated: CASTPGGGTPQETQYF.

This clonotype was recorded at least ten times. The chain couples TRBV18 to TRBJ2-2; a weak D match, TRBD1 (6 bases). Trimming removed 8 bases from V and 3 bases from J, with 13 bases in between. CDR1 KGHSH and CDR2 LQKENI come from the germline V gene. The CDR3 covers 14 residues. CDR3 amino acids: CASRPDRHTGELFF. CDR3 DNA sequence: TGTGCCAGCAGGCCGGACAGACACACCGGGGAGCTGTTTTTT.

This clonotype was observed many times. The chain joins TRBV10-3 to TRBJ2-3; tentatively, D is TRBD1 (7 bases). V was pared by 10 bases and J by 6 bases, with 26 bases between. CDR1 is ENHRY and CDR2 is SYGVKD in the germline V gene. This CDR3 region has 16 residues. The CDR3 bases are TGTGCCACCTCAGGGGGGACAGTTTTTAATCCGGATACGCAGTATTTT. Its protein is CATSGGTVFNPDTQYF.

The V and J genes are TRBV12-3 or TRBV12-4 and TRBJ2-1; 8 nucleotides agree with TRBD2. Trimming at V came to 1 base and at J to 6 bases, leaving 5 bases not matched to a gene. The CDR3 sequence is 15 residues long. The CDR3 is CASSLESGRLNEQFF. The DNA of the CDR3 is TGTGCCAGCAGTTTAGAAAGCGGGAGACTCAATGAGCAGTTCTTC.

This clonotype was seen ten or more times. The chain combines TRBV6-7 with TRBJ1-5, with TRBD1 identical over 10 bases. TRBV6-7 counts as an open reading frame of uncertain function. The CDR3 covers 17 residues. J was trimmed by 2 bases and V by 5 bases; bases with no gene match: 9. CDR3 in DNA: TGTGCCAGCAGTGCCTGGGACAGGGGAGTGGGCAATCAGCCCCAGCATTTT. Protein: CASSAWDRGVGNQPQHF.

This clonotype appeared a few times. The genes are TRBV30 and TRBJ2-1, with a possible D match to TRBD2 (6 bases). Looked up from germline, CDR1 is GTSNPN and CDR2 is SVGIG (reference sequence). Trimming removed 1 base at V and 8 bases at J, with 24 bases between. This CDR3 contains 17 residues. CDR3 DNA sequence: TGTGCCTGGAGTGCCCGCCGTTTAGCGGACAAACGGGATGAGCAGTTCTTC. It specifies CAWSARRLADKRDEQFF. The variable domain in full, with the rest retrieved from reference TRBV30 and TRBJ2-1, is SQTIHQWPATLVQPVGSPLSLECTVEGTSNPNLYWYRQAAGRGLQLLFYSVGIGQISSEVPQNLSASRPQDRQFILSSKKLLLSDSGFYLCAWSARRLADKRDEQFFGPGTRLTVL.